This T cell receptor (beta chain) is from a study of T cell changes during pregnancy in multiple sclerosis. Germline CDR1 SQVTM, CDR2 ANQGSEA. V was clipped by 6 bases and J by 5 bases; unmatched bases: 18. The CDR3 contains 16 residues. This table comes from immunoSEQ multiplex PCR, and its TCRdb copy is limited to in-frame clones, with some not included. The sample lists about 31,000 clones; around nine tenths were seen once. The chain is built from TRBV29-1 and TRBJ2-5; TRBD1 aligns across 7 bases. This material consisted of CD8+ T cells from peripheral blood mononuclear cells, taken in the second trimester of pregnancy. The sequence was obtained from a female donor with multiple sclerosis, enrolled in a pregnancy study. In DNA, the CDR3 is TGCAGCGTCGCAGACAGGGACCCAGCCTCGCGTGAGACCCAGTACTTC. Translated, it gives CSVADRDPASRETQYF.